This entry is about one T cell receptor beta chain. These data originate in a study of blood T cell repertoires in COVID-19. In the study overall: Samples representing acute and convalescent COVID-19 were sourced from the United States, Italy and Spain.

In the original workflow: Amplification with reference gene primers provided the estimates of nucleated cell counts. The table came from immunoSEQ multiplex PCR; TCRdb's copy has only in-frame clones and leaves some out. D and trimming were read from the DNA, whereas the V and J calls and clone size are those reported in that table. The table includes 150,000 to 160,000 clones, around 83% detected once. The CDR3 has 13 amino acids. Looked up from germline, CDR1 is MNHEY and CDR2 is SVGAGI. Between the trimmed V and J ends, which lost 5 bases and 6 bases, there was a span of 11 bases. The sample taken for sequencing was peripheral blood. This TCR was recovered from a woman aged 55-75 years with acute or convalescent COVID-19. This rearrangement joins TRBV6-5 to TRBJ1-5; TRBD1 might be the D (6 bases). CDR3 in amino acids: CASSNQGSQPQHF. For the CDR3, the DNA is TGTGCCAGCAGTAACCAGGGGAGTCAGCCCCAGCATTTT.